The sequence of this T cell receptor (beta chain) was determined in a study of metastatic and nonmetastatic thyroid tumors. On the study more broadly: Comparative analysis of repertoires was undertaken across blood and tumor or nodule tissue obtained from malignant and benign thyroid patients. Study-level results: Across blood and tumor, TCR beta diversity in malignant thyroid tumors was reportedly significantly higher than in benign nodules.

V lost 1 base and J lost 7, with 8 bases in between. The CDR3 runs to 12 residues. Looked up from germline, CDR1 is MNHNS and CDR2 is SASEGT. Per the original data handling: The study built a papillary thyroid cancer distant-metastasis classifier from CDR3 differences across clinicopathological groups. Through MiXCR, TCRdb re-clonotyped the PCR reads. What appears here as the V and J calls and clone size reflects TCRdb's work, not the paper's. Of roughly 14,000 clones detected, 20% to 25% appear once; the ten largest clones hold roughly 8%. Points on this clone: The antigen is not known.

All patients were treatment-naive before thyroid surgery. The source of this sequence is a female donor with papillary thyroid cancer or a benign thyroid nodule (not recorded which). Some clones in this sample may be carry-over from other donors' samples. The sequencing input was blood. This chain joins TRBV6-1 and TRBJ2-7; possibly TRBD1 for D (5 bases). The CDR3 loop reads CASSEGRVEQYF. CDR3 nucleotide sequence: TGTGCCAGCAGTGAAGGCAGGGTTGAGCAGTACTTC.